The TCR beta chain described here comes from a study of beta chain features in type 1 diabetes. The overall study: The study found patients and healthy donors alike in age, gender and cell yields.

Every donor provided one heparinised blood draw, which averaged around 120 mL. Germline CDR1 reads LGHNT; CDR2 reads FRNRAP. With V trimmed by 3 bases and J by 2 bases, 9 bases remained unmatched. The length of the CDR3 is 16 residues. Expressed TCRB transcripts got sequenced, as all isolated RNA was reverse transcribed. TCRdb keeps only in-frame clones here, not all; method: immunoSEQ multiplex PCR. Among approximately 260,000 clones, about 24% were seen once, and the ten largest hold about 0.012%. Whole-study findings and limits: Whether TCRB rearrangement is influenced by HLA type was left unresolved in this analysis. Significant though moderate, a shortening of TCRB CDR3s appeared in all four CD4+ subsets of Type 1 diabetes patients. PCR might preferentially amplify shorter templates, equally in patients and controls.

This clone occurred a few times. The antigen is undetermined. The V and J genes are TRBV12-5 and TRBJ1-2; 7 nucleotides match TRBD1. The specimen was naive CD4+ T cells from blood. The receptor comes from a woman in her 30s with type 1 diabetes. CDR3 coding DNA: TGTGCTAGTGGTTTTCAAGGACAGGCCACGAACTATGGCTACACCTTC. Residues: CASGFQGQATNYGYTF.